The 29 T cell receptor beta chains below were found in one sample sequenced in a study of beta chain features in type 1 diabetes. Investigators reverse transcribed all isolated RNA, so they sequenced expressed TCRB transcripts. Some clones are missing from TCRdb's copy, which holds only in-frame ones; the method was immunoSEQ multiplex PCR. In the table there are hundreds of thousands of clones, around 15% of which are singletons. The sequencing sample was made of naive CD4+ T cells from blood. These receptors originate from a man aged 18 to 35 in good health.

The chain employs TRBV7-2 and TRBJ2-3, with 9 bases fitting TRBD1. CDR3 length: 13 amino acids. J gave up 6 bases and V 4 bases, and 2 bases lay outside the gene matches. Per germline, CDR1 SGHTA and CDR2 FQGNSA. The CDR3 region is CASSSDRGDTQYF. The CDR3 DNA follows: TGTGCCAGCAGCTCCGACAGGGGGGATACGCAGTATTTT.

The chain carries TRBV5-1 and TRBJ2-1; 13 bases are a match to TRBD2. Trimming cost V 6 bases and J 0 bases; bases outside gene matches: 9. The CDR3 sequence is 18 residues long. Looked up from germline, CDR1 is SGHRS and CDR2 is YFSETQ. The CDR3 protein is CASIGLAGVHTSYNEQFF. CDR3 nucleotides: TGCGCCAGCATCGGACTAGCGGGAGTTCATACCTCCTACAATGAGCAGTTCTTC.

The rearrangement links TRBV7-8 to TRBJ2-1; a weak D match, TRBD1 (5 bases). Germline-derived CDR1 and CDR2 are SGHVS and FQNEAQ. The CDR3 sequence is 15 residues long. V lost 5 bases to trimming and J lost 9 bases, with 20 bases between them. The CDR3 here is CASSPRTPRPGEQFF. The CDR3 DNA reads TGTGCCAGCAGCCCGCGGACACCCCGACCAGGTGAGCAGTTCTTC.

This clone has only a few counts. The chain recombines TRBV7-2 with TRBJ2-7; D gene ambiguous. Germline values: CDR1 SGHTA, CDR2 FQGNSA. Trimming removed 7 bases at V and 5 bases at J, with 12 bases between. There are 12 residues in the CDR3. The CDR3: CASNVPTHEQYF. CDR3 DNA sequence: TGTGCCAGCAACGTGCCAACCCACGAGCAGTACTTC.

The chain uses TRBV18 and TRBJ2-1; 9 positions match TRBD2. Germline-derived CDR1 and CDR2 are KGHSH and LQKENI. After removal of 1 base from V and 6 bases from J, the junction contained 7 bases not matched to a gene. The CDR3 is 16 residues long. The CDR3 DNA is TGTGCCAGCTCACCACTTGCGGGAGGGGCTGGCAATGAGCAGTTCTTC. It yields the protein CASSPLAGGAGNEQFF. Looking up the rest from reference TRBV18 and TRBJ2-1 gives the full variable domain: NAGVMQNPRHLVRRRGQEARLRCSPMKGHSHVYWYRQLPEEGLKFMVYLQKENIIDESGMPKERFSAEFPKEGPSILRIQQVVRGDSAAYFCASSPLAGGAGNEQFFGPGTRLTVL.

This clone was counted only a few times. The V and J genes are TRBV29-1 and TRBJ1-1, with TRBD1 identical over 9 bases. J lost 1 base, V lost 4 bases, and 4 bases had no gene match. The CDR3 runs 14 residues. Germline CDR1 reads SQVTM; CDR2 reads ANQGSEA. The CDR3 protein is CSVGSDRGNTEAFF. DNA for the CDR3: TGCAGCGTTGGGTCGGACAGGGGGAACACTGAAGCTTTCTTT.

CDR3 coding DNA: TGTGCCAGCAGTTTGCAGGCGATTAACTATGGCTACACCTTC. Translation: CASSLQAINYGYTF. The chain combines TRBV28 with TRBJ1-2; D gene uncertain. Trimming cost V 3 bases and J 1 base, with 9 bases left between them. Germline CDR1 MDHEN, CDR2 SYDVKM. CDR3 length equals 14 residues.

This clone was detected a few times. The chain links TRBV10-3 to TRBJ2-2, with D perhaps matching TRBD1 or TRBD2 (6 bases each). Germline V lookup: CDR1 ENHRY, CDR2 SYGVKD. The V gene lost 10 bases and the J gene lost 2 bases, with 20 bases spanning the gap. The CDR3 extends over 16 amino acids. CDR3 DNA sequence: TGTGCCACGGGGGCAGGACCGAATGAAAACACCGGGGAGCTGTTTTTT. Its translation is CATGAGPNENTGELFF.

In this sample, this clone turned up a few times. The CDR3 sequence is CASSSLAGADTQYF. In DNA form, the CDR3 reads TGTGCCAGCAGTTCACTAGCGGGCGCAGATACGCAGTATTTT. This chain uses TRBV6-5 with TRBJ2-3; 9 bases are shared with TRBD2. Losses at the gene ends were 4 bases for V and 4 bases for J; bases not matched to a gene: 3. The CDR3 covers 14 residues. From germline, CDR1 is MNHEY and CDR2 SVGAGI.

A note on this clone: Other DNA sequences of this sample code for an identical CDR3. The chain couples TRBV9 to TRBJ2-7, with D possibly matching TRBD1 (5 bases). Deletions cut 0 bases from V and 0 bases from J, with 10 bases between. This CDR3 is 15 amino acids long. Germline V lookup: CDR1 SGDLS, CDR2 YYNGEE. CDR3: CASSVATGSSYEQYF. CDR3 in DNA: TGTGCCAGCAGCGTAGCTACAGGTAGCTCCTACGAGCAGTACTTC.

This clone was observed a few times. The V and J genes are TRBV7-9 and TRBJ1-5, with D uncertain. With 1 base removed from V and 0 bases from J, the gap between germline ends came to 10 bases. The CDR3 length is 16 residues. Germline V gene data show CDR1 as SEHNR and CDR2 as FQNEAQ (reference sequence). The CDR3 bases are TGTGCCAGCAGCTTAGATCACCGGTATAGCAATCAGCCCCAGCATTTT. Translating it yields CASSLDHRYSNQPQHF.

V is TRBV4-3 and J is TRBJ1-1, with D unclear. CDR3 length: 15 residues. The V gene's germline CDR1 is LGHNA and CDR2 YSLEER. V was trimmed by 0 bases and J by 2 bases, leaving 10 bases between them. The CDR3 nucleotides read TGCGCCAGCAGCCAAGATATTCAGCCTAACACTGAAGCTTTCTTT. This encodes CASSQDIQPNTEAFF.

This clone was seen more than once but under ten times. CDR3 protein: CASSQGPGTDYGYTF. The CDR3 bases are TGTGCCAGCAGCCAAGGACCGGGGACAGACTATGGCTACACCTTC. The rearrangement joins TRBV4-2 to TRBJ1-2, with 7 bases identical to TRBD1. Per germline, CDR1 LGHNA and CDR2 YNFKEQ. The CDR3 runs 15 residues. Losses at the gene ends were 1 base for V and 3 bases for J; bases not matched to a gene: 5.

V and J are TRBV4-1 and TRBJ2-7; 7 bases align to TRBD1. The germline gives CDR1 MGHRA, CDR2 YSYEKL. With V trimmed by 1 base and J by 5 bases, 5 bases remained unmatched. This CDR3 has 14 amino acids. CDR3 nucleotide sequence: TGCGCCAGCAGCCAAGTGTACCAGGGGGACGAGCAGTACTTC. Residues: CASSQVYQGDEQYF.

This clone has just a few counts. The chain combines TRBV20-1 with TRBJ2-2; perhaps TRBD1 as D (6 bases). Germline V gives CDR1 DFQATT, CDR2 SNEGSKA (reference sequence). CDR3 length: 11 amino acids. The CDR3 protein is CGVHRERELFF. CDR3 DNA: TGCGGCGTTCACAGGGAACGGGAGCTGTTTTTT.

In its sample, this clone was seen a few times. The rearrangement uses TRBV6-6 and TRBJ2-7, with D perhaps matching TRBD1 (6 bases). Looked up from germline, CDR1 is MNHNY and CDR2 is SVGAGI (reference sequence). The CDR3 sequence is 13 residues long. The ends were cut back, 6 bases at V and 1 base at J, with 10 bases in the middle. The CDR3 protein is CASRLGGSYEQYF. CDR3 in DNA: TGTGCCAGCAGATTAGGGGGTTCCTACGAGCAGTACTTC.

This clone was seen a handful of times. This sequence joins TRBV10-3 and TRBJ2-7; 7 bases are shared with TRBD1. CDR1 and CDR2 from the germline V gene are ENHRY and SYGVKD. The V gene end was trimmed by 2 bases and the J gene end by 3 bases; junction bases not matched to a gene: 7. This CDR3 has 15 amino acids. The CDR3 loop is CAISEKGTVGYEQYF. For the CDR3, the DNA is TGTGCCATCAGTGAGAAGGGGACAGTCGGCTACGAGCAGTACTTC.

The V and J genes are TRBV14 and TRBJ1-2, with D perhaps matching TRBD1 (5 bases). Trimming pared 2 bases from V and 6 bases from J, leaving 19 bases between. Germline V gene lookup returns CDR1 SGHDN and CDR2 FVKESK. The CDR3 extends over 16 amino acids. In nucleotides, the CDR3 is TGTGCCAGCAGCCAATTCGGACACGGTGATCTGGATGGCTACACCTTC. Encoded protein: CASSQFGHGDLDGYTF.

CDR3 region: CASRERQGAYEQYF. CDR3 in DNA: TGTGCCAGCAGAGAACGACAGGGGGCCTACGAGCAGTACTTC. The chain couples TRBV6-6 to TRBJ2-7, with 9 bases that match TRBD1. CDR3 length equals 14 residues. Germline assignment: CDR1 MNHNY and CDR2 SVGAGI (reference sequence). The V gene end was trimmed by 6 bases and the J gene end by 2 bases; junction bases not matched to a gene: 5.

V is TRBV5-6 and J is TRBJ1-3; D might be TRBD1 (6 bases). Germline V CDR1 and CDR2: SGHDT, YYEEEE. The CDR3 runs to 16 residues. V lost 1 base to trimming and J lost 0 bases, with 11 bases between them. The CDR3 protein is CASSLFQGISGNTIYF. The CDR3 bases are TGTGCCAGCAGCTTGTTCCAGGGGATCTCTGGAAACACCATATATTTT.

In its sample, this clone was seen a few times. The CDR3 here is CAIRGAGSYEQYF. In DNA, the CDR3 is TGTGCCATCAGGGGAGCGGGTTCCTACGAGCAGTACTTC. The chain couples TRBV6-5 to TRBJ2-7, with D possibly called TRBD1 or TRBD2 (6 bases each). V was pared by 10 bases and J by 1 base, with 14 bases between. The CDR3 covers 13 residues. Germline V gene data show CDR1 as MNHEY and CDR2 as SVGAGI.

This clone showed up just a few times. The genes are TRBV27 and TRBJ1-1; D gene uncertain. Looked up from germline, CDR1 is MNHEY and CDR2 is SMNVEV (reference sequence). The CDR3 covers 14 residues. The germline V and J ends were trimmed by 4 bases and 3 bases, with 12 bases remaining between them. CDR3 protein: CASSYRVSHTEAFF. The CDR3 coding sequence is TGTGCCAGCAGTTATCGGGTCAGTCACACTGAAGCTTTCTTT.

With respect to this clone: Other DNA variants within this sample encode the same CDR3. The J gene is TRBJ2-7, the V gene TRBV2; D is ambiguous. V was cut by 0 bases and J by 3 bases, with 3 bases left in between. The germline V gene encodes CDR1 SNHLY and CDR2 FYNNEI. This CDR3 region has 12 residues. The CDR3 sequence is CASSEAGYEQYF. The CDR3, as DNA: TGTGCCAGCAGTGAAGCGGGCTACGAGCAGTACTTC.

This clone occurred a few times. V is TRBV7-3 and J is TRBJ2-3; D gene unclear. The CDR3 length is 13 residues. From germline, CDR1 is SGHTA and CDR2 FQGTGA. Trimming shortened V by 8 bases and J by 0 bases, and 9 bases separated the two germline ends. The CDR3 sequence: CASAMGSTDTQYF. The CDR3 DNA is TGTGCCAGCGCGATGGGTAGCACAGATACGCAGTATTTT.

In this sample, this clone turned up a few times. CDR3 residues: CASSHRDRGRPDTQYF. CDR3 in DNA: TGTGCCAGCAGCCACCGGGACAGGGGAAGGCCAGATACGCAGTATTTT. The chain is built from TRBV7-2 and TRBJ2-3; 10 bases are shared with TRBD1. This CDR3 region has 16 residues. Trimming removed 5 bases from V and 4 bases from J; junction bases left unmatched: 9. Germline CDR1 SGHTA, CDR2 FQGNSA. Full variable domain (remainder filled in from reference TRBV7-2 and TRBJ2-3): GAGVSQSPSNKVTEKGKDVELRCDPISGHTALYWYRQSLGQGLEFLIYFQGNSAPDKSGLPSDRFSAERTGGSVSTLTIQRTQQEDSAVYLCASSHRDRGRPDTQYFGPGTRLTVL.

The V and J genes are TRBV10-3 and TRBJ1-5; TRBD1 agrees at 7 bases. Germline loops: CDR1 ENHRY, CDR2 SYGVKD. The V segment lost 6 bases and the J segment 5 bases; nucleotides outside the gene matches: 7. This CDR3 contains 14 residues. CDR3 region: CAISAGTEHQPQHF. CDR3 bases: TGTGCCATCAGCGCTGGGACAGAACATCAGCCCCAGCATTTT.

The chain recombines TRBV6-5 with TRBJ1-1; no reliable D call. Trimming shortened V by 6 bases and J by 5 bases, and 10 bases separated the two germline ends. CDR1 is MNHEY and CDR2 is SVGAGI in the germline V gene. CDR3 length equals 12 residues. The CDR3 DNA sequence: TGTGCCAGCAGCCCGACTGGGACTGAAGCTTTCTTT. It specifies CASSPTGTEAFF.

There are a few counts of this clone. The chain links TRBV10-3 to TRBJ2-7, with D perhaps matching TRBD2 (6 bases). CDR3 length: 12 amino acids. V was pared by 6 bases and J by 5 bases, with 11 bases between. In germline, CDR1 is ENHRY, CDR2 SYGVKD. The CDR3 DNA is TGTGCCATCAGCCAGACTAGGGACGAGCAGTACTTC. Amino acid sequence: CAISQTRDEQYF.

In this sample, this clone turned up a few times. The rearrangement joins TRBV18 to TRBJ1-1; D is possibly TRBD1 (5 bases). The CDR3 totals 14 residues. V was trimmed by 6 bases and J by 0 bases, leaving 11 bases between them. The germline CDR1 and CDR2 sequences are KGHSH and LQKENI. CDR3 sequence (DNA): TGTGCCAGCTCCGTCCAAGGGGTGAACACTGAAGCTTTCTTT. This gives the protein CASSVQGVNTEAFF.